This entry is about one TCR beta chain. This clone's antigen is unknown. No clone much larger than this one lies a single base away; base qualities are absent. One collaborating source in Seattle enrolled patients while the patients were actively infected and followed the patients over time throughout the course of disease. Collaborating institutions collected whole blood in K2EDTA tubes following their own protocols. Collaborator samples were shipped for TCRbeta analysis as frozen whole blood, isolated PBMCs, or DNA extracted from either sample type. TCRbeta CDR3 regions were amplified from genomic DNA using the immunoSEQ Assay, a bias-controlled multiplex PCR. Regarding the original processing steps: The number of nucleated cells in each sample was estimated from the amplification of reference gene primers within the assay. To quantify the absolute abundance of each unique TCRbeta CDR3 rearrangement, sequence reads were collapsed and filtered. Productive Simpson clonality was computed per sample as the square root of Simpson's diversity index over productive rearrangements. The table comes from immuneACCESS by way of TCRdb, which keeps in-frame sequences with V and J called. Part of the clones is missing from these tables; in studies checked, under half for an unresolved V gene and the rest for unknown reasons. The V and J calls and clone size come from that table; D and trimming were worked out from the DNA. The sample yields about 160,000 clones; roughly 80% were counted once. In total, the top ten clones hold 7% of the sample.

These data are taken from a study of blood T cell repertoires in COVID-19 (dated by TCRdb to about 2020). Broadly, across the study: The collaborator samples originated in the United States, Italy and Spain and spanned the acute and convalescent phases of COVID-19. The prospective study material was composed of cDNA or gDNA derived from T cells, B-cell-depleted T cells, or PBMCs. The dataset comprised deeply sampled blood TCRbeta repertoires from subjects exposed to, actively infected with, or recovered from COVID-19. The repertoires were released in a freely available public database meant as a resource for research on the immune response to SARS-CoV-2. Samples came from the ongoing ImmuneRACE study (first 160 participants) plus 1,254 subjects from 6 global collaborators. Nearly every sample came with metadata listing a de-identified subject ID, COVID-19 status, age in years and sex. Where HLA class I and class II types were available, the types were taken from metadata supplied by the sample provider, not from assay-based typing.

The cysteine opens and the phenylalanine closes a CDR3 of 15 amino acids. Just the 45-base CDR3 DNA is kept, in frame starting at base 1. Compared with germline, V lacks 0 bases and J lacks 4 bases; bases without a gene match: 0. CDR1 and CDR2, per the germline V gene, are SGHTA and FQGTGA. Study-level results and caveats: Clinical and demographic metadata were provided uncurated, with the amount varying by source and participant.

Sequencing was carried out using peripheral blood. Recombination joined TRBV7-3 with TRBJ2-7; 13 bases in the middle match TRBD2. The TCR originated in a woman aged 40-49 years with COVID-19, enrolled during active disease. At the DNA level, the sequence is TGTGCCAGCAGCTTAACGGGACTAGCGGGATACGAGCAGTACTTC. Its product reads: CASSLTGLAGYEQYF. The CDR3, completed at both ends by the reference TRBV7-3 and TRBJ2-7 genes, gives the full variable domain GAGVSQTPSNKVTEKGKYVELRCDPISGHTALYWYRQSLGQGPEFLIYFQGTGAADDSGLPNDRFFAVRPEGSVSTLKIQRTERGDSAVYLCASSLTGLAGYEQYFGPGTRLTVT.